The 4 T cell receptor beta chains below come from one sample, sequenced in a study of blood T cell repertoires in COVID-19. Profiling relied on immunoSEQ multiplex PCR, and the TCRdb table lists in-frame clones only, not all of them. The sample records roughly 97,000 clones, approximately 89% being singletons. Specimen: peripheral blood. The receptors were sampled from a human donor in a cohort sampled during active COVID-19.

This rearrangement joins TRBV7-3 to TRBJ2-7, with 13 bases fitting TRBD2. V shed 0 bases and J 5 bases; nucleotides not matched to a gene: 4. The CDR3 length is 16 residues. Germline V gene sequence: CDR1 SGHTA, CDR2 FQGTGA. The CDR3 bases are TGTGCCAGCAGCTTAACCGGACTAGCGGGAGTCCACGAGCAGTACTTC. It translates to CASSLTGLAGVHEQYF. Based on the CDR3 plus reference TRBV7-3 and TRBJ2-7, the full variable domain is GAGVSQTPSNKVTEKGKYVELRCDPISGHTALYWYRQSLGQGPEFLIYFQGTGAADDSGLPNDRFFAVRPEGSVSTLKIQRTERGDSAVYLCASSLTGLAGVHEQYFGPGTRLTVT.

The V and J genes are TRBV18 and TRBJ1-4; D uncertain. CDR3 length: 16 residues. The germline V gene encodes CDR1 KGHSH and CDR2 LQKENI. Trimming removed 3 bases from V and 0 bases from J, with 11 bases in between. CDR3 region: CASSPLSQPTNEKLFF. As DNA, the CDR3 is TGTGCCAGCTCACCCCTGTCACAACCAACTAATGAAAAACTGTTTTTT.

Here the CDR3 reads CASSQATGFLPYEQYF. In DNA, the CDR3 is TGTGCCAGCAGCCAGGCGACAGGGTTCTTACCCTACGAGCAGTACTTC. The chain is built from TRBV3-1 (or the pseudogene TRBV3-2) and TRBJ2-7, with 7 positions matching TRBD1. Trimming removed 3 bases from V and 2 bases from J; junction bases left unmatched: 10. Germline V gives CDR1 LGHDT, CDR2 YNNKEL (reference sequence). CDR3 length: 16 amino acids.

This chain uses TRBV5-6 with TRBJ2-2; D uncertain. The V gene lost 6 bases and the J gene lost 2 bases, with 8 bases spanning the gap. Germline values: CDR1 SGHDT, CDR2 YYEEEE. The CDR3 is 13 amino acids. Here the CDR3 reads CASTRTNTGELFF. The DNA for the CDR3 is TGTGCCAGCACCCGCACAAACACCGGGGAGCTGTTTTTT.